The 16 T cell receptor beta chains below come from one sample, sequenced in a study of post-analysis software for immune sequencing data. Points from the study as a whole: Included in a set of about five TRBV segments more frequent in patients than controls were TRBV5-6, TRBV5-1 and TRBV20-1.

The TCR beta cDNA libraries carried unique molecular identifiers. TCRdb reprocessed the PCR reads via MiXCR and lists one record per CDR3 protein. The table includes hundreds of thousands of distinct CDR3 sequences, 25% to 30% detected once. What these receptors recognize is not known. The material sequenced was blood. Every receptor here comes from a girl aged 10 to 17 with multiple sclerosis.

This chain joins TRBV18 and TRBJ2-7, with D possibly being TRBD2 (6 bases). Trimming took 3 bases from V and 0 from J, leaving 18 bases between them. CDR3 length equals 17 residues. Per the germline V gene, CDR1 is KGHSH and CDR2 is LQKENI. The CDR3 loop reads CASSPTLGGRSSYEQYF. The CDR3 coding sequence is TGTGCCAGCTCACCCACACTCGGGGGACGAAGCTCCTACGAGCAGTACTTC.

This clonotype appeared a few times. This chain connects TRBV5-6 to TRBJ1-5, with 7 bases aligning to TRBD1. J lost 7 bases, V lost 3 bases, and 10 bases had no gene match. Germline CDR1 SGHDT, CDR2 YYEEEE. This CDR3 contains 15 residues. CDR3 sequence reads: CASSWAGTVGQPQHF. CDR3 bases: TGTGCCAGCAGCTGGGCCGGGACAGTCGGGCAGCCCCAGCATTTT.

The chain uses TRBV29-1 and TRBJ1-2, with D tentatively TRBD1 (5 bases). V gave up 0 bases and J gave up 3 bases, with 11 bases separating them. CDR3 length equals 14 residues. Germline lookup yields CDR1 SQVTM and CDR2 ANQGSEA. The DNA for the CDR3 is TGCAGCGTTGAAGATCCCGGGACCTACTATGGCTACACCTTC. Protein: CSVEDPGTYYGYTF.

This clonotype turned up a few times. One end of the junction does not line up with germline, which may come from a read error. The rearrangement joins TRBV7-9 to TRBJ1-2, with 7 positions matching TRBD1. CDR1 is SEHNR and CDR2 is FQNEAQ in the germline V gene (reference sequence). The CDR3 runs 16 residues. CDR3 coding DNA: TGTGCCAGCAGCCCCGGGGGACAGAAGTCTCTCTATGGCTGCACCTTC. Its translation is CASSPGGQKSLYGCTF.

At least ten counts were recorded for this clonotype. The CDR3 coding sequence is TGTGCCAGCAGGGGACAGGGGTACGAGCAGTACTTC. The encoded protein is CASRGQGYEQYF. The rearrangement uses TRBV6-5 and TRBJ2-7; the match to TRBD1 covers 10 bases. This CDR3 has 12 amino acids. V gave up 6 bases and J gave up 4 bases; unmatched junction bases: 0. Germline V CDR1 and CDR2: MNHEY, SVGAGI.

The rearrangement uses TRBV28 and TRBJ1-3; TRBD1 is a possible D gene (6 bases). Germline CDR1 and CDR2: MDHEN and SYDVKM. V was clipped by 9 bases and J by 0 bases, with 12 bases between them. This CDR3 has 14 residues. The chain's CDR3 is CASNSGDSGNTIYF. The CDR3 DNA reads TGTGCCAGTAACTCAGGGGACTCTGGAAACACCATATATTTT.

This chain's CDR3 is CSARDREGDRDEQYF. The CDR3 coding sequence is TGCAGTGCTAGGGACAGAGAAGGGGACCGGGACGAGCAGTACTTC. The V and J genes are TRBV20-1 and TRBJ2-7; possibly TRBD1 for D (6 bases). V shed 3 bases and J shed 5 bases, with 20 bases lying between them. The CDR3 is 15 residues long. The germline V gene has CDR1 DFQATT and CDR2 SNEGSKA (reference sequence).

This clonotype was observed a handful of times. The chain is built from TRBV5-1 and TRBJ2-1, with 9 bases fitting TRBD2. The V gene end was trimmed by 4 bases and the J gene end by 4 bases; junction bases not matched to a gene: 12. This CDR3 comprises 17 residues. The germline gives CDR1 SGHRS, CDR2 YFSETQ. The CDR3 DNA reads as TGCGCCAGCAGCCTGATCAAGGGACTAGCACCTTACAATGAGCAGTTCTTC. This translates into CASSLIKGLAPYNEQFF.

This chain links TRBV7-3 with TRBJ2-6; D ambiguous. CDR1 SGHTA and CDR2 FQGTGA come from the germline V gene. The CDR3 sequence is 15 residues long. Between the trimmed V and J ends, which lost 3 bases and 0 bases, there was a span of 6 bases. CDR3 amino acids: CASSFEVSGANVLTF. In DNA form, the CDR3 reads TGTGCCAGCAGCTTCGAGGTCTCTGGGGCCAACGTCCTGACTTTC.

This chain uses TRBV20-1 with TRBJ2-5, with 10 bases that match TRBD2. Germline CDR1 DFQATT, CDR2 SNEGSKA (reference sequence). V shed 3 bases and J 4 bases; nucleotides not matched to a gene: 17. This CDR3 is built from 18 residues. For the CDR3, the DNA is TGCAGTGCTAGGCCCCGGCTAGCGGGAGTGATCCGTCCAGAGACCCAGTACTTC. It codes for CSARPRLAGVIRPETQYF.

This chain uses TRBV3-1 with TRBJ1-2, with D uncertain. Germline V lookup: CDR1 LGHDT, CDR2 YNNKEL (reference sequence). The CDR3 covers 14 residues. V gave up 0 bases and J gave up 1 base, with 6 bases separating them. The CDR3 DNA follows: TGTGCCAGCAGCCAAGACGGACTTAACTATGGCTACACCTTC. Translated, it gives CASSQDGLNYGYTF.

As concerns this clonotype: The germline gene is not matched at one end of the junction; a read error may be the cause. The rearrangement links TRBV9 to TRBJ2-1, with 8 nucleotides matching TRBD2. The CDR3 contains 15 residues. Germline V gene sequence: CDR1 SGDLS, CDR2 YYNGEE. The chain's CDR3 is CANSPWASGYNEQFF. The CDR3 DNA follows: TGTGCCAACAGCCCGTGGGCTAGCGGGTACAATGAGCAGTTCTTC.

The CDR3 DNA sequence: TGCGCCAGCAGCTCCGGGGGAACGAATTCCGAGCAGTACTTC. Translated, it gives CASSSGGTNSEQYF. This chain joins TRBV5-1 and TRBJ2-7; the D gene is possibly TRBD2 (6 bases). The CDR3 contains 14 residues. V was shortened by 3 bases and J by 6 bases, with 16 bases between the two germline ends. The germline gives CDR1 SGHRS, CDR2 YFSETQ.

The J gene is TRBJ2-7, the V gene TRBV10-3, with a possible D match to TRBD2 (5 bases). V lost 5 bases and J 4 bases, leaving 9 bases between the germline ends. CDR1 and CDR2 from the germline V gene are ENHRY and SYGVKD. The CDR3 loop spans 12 amino acids. The CDR3: CAISQLGYEQYF. The DNA for the CDR3 is TGTGCCATCAGTCAACTAGGGTACGAGCAGTACTTC.

The rearrangement joins TRBV7-9 to TRBJ2-1; D may be TRBD1 (6 bases). Germline values: CDR1 SEHNR, CDR2 FQNEAQ (reference sequence). CDR3 length: 14 amino acids. The V end lost 4 bases, the J end lost 15 bases, and 22 bases lay between the germline ends. Here the CDR3 reads CASSSVPGQFWSFF. In DNA form, the CDR3 reads TGTGCCAGCAGCTCCGTCCCGGGACAATTTTGGTCGTTCTTC. The full variable domain, in which reference TRBV7-9 and TRBJ2-1 provide the parts outside the CDR3, is DTGVSQNPRHKITKRGQNVTFRCDPISEHNRLYWYRQTLGQGPEFLTYFQNEAQLEKSRLLSDRFSAERPKGSFSTLEIQRTEQGDSAMYLCASSSVPGQFWSFFGPGTRLTVL.

The chain joins TRBV6-5 to TRBJ2-1; D uncertain. Germline V gene sequence: CDR1 MNHEY, CDR2 SVGAGI. This CDR3 is 14 amino acids long. The V and J ends lost 11 bases and 4 bases respectively, with 18 bases between them. CDR3 protein: CAGCETLPYNEQFF. As DNA, the CDR3 is TGTGCCGGCTGTGAGACCCTCCCTTACAATGAGCAGTTCTTC.